These T cell receptor beta chains were read from a single sample in a study of cytomegalovirus exposure and HLA in healthy donors. Assay used: immunoSEQ multiplex PCR; TCRdb lists only in-frame clones, some missing. The table records about 150,000 clones, 80% of them present only once. Sequencing input: PBMCs. The receptors were gathered from a woman younger than 45 in good health and CMV-seronegative. CDR3s include the opening cysteine and the closing phenylalanine or tryptophan. The D gene is left open where the match is weak. Clone size is stated in some rows and not others, as once, few, many or a class when expanded.

cdr3_nt cdr3_aa d_call j_call clone_size v_call cdr3_length
TGTGCCATCAGTGAATTGCGAGGATTCAACACTGAAGCTTTCTTT CAISELRGFNTEAFF NA TRBJ1-1 NA TRBV10-3 15
TGTGCCAGCAGCTTAAGGACGTGGGAGACCGGGGAGCTGTTTTTT CASSLRTWETGELFF NA TRBJ2-2 NA TRBV7-8 15
TGTGCCAGCAGCTTAGGCGCAGGGGGGGAGACCCAGTACTTC CASSLGAGGETQYF NA TRBJ2-5 NA TRBV11-2 14
TGCGCCAGCAGCCCGATGGGGGAGGGCGGGAACACTGAAGCTTTCTTT CASSPMGEGGNTEAFF NA TRBJ1-1 NA TRBV4-1 16
TGTGCCAGCAGCACCGGGGGGAAGGCTGAAGCTTTCTTT CASSTGGKAEAFF NA TRBJ1-1 NA TRBV5-4 13
TGTGCCAGCAGTGCTTACAATGAGCAGTTCTTC CASSAYNEQFF NA TRBJ2-1 NA TRBV2 11
TGCGCCAGCAGCCAAGATCACCCGAAGCGGGGGGCCGGGAGCACAGATACGCAGTATTTT CASSQDHPKRGAGSTDTQYF TRBD2 TRBJ2-3 NA TRBV4-3 20
TGTGCCACCAGCAGAGAACCCGTTGCGGGGACTGAAGCTTTCTTT CATSREPVAGTEAFF NA TRBJ1-1 once TRBV15 15
TGTGCCAGTAGTAGGCAGGGGACCTACAATGAGCAGTTCTTC CASSRQGTYNEQFF NA TRBJ2-1 NA TRBV19 14
TGTGCCAGCAGTTTGGGACTAGCGGGAGTGCAGGAGCAGTTCTTC CASSLGLAGVQEQFF TRBD2 TRBJ2-1 NA TRBV11-2 15
TGCGCCAGCAGCTTGGATCCCCCCCAGGGGTCGGATCAGCCCCAGCATTTT CASSLDPPQGSDQPQHF NA TRBJ1-5 NA TRBV5-1 17
TGTGCCAGCACCAGAAGCGGAGCCTACGAGCAGTACTTC CASTRSGAYEQYF NA TRBJ2-7 NA TRBV5-6 13
TGTGCCAGCAGCTTTAGTACTAGCCCGGCCGGGGAGCTGTTTTTT CASSFSTSPAGELFF NA TRBJ2-2 NA TRBV7-9 15
TGTGCCAGCAGCCCTCAGGAGAACACTGAAGCTTTCTTT CASSPQENTEAFF NA TRBJ1-1 NA TRBV7-2 13
TGTGCCAGCAGTTCCCTGACTAGCGGGAGGGAGAATGAGCAGTTCTTC CASSSLTSGRENEQFF TRBD2 TRBJ2-1 NA TRBV28 16
TGTGCCAGCACCGAAGGGGATAGCAATCAGCCCCAGCATTTT CASTEGDSNQPQHF NA TRBJ1-5 NA TRBV7-9 14
TGTGCCAGCGGACTGGACGGGGGACCGAATGAAAAACTGTTTTTT CASGLDGGPNEKLFF NA TRBJ1-4 NA TRBV9 15
TGTGCCAGCAGCCCTGCCCCCGGGAAGGGACAGTACTTC CASSPAPGKGQYF NA TRBJ2-7 NA TRBV5-6 13
TGTGCCAGTGAGGGAAATAACGGTGAAAAACTGTTTTTT CASEGNNGEKLFF NA TRBJ1-4 NA TRBV28 13
TGTGCCTGGAGCGATTGGGCGAGCAATCAGCCCCAGCATTTT CAWSDWASNQPQHF NA TRBJ1-5 NA TRBV30 14
TGTGCCAGCAGCTTGGCAGGACAGGGCCTCGGCTACACCTTC CASSLAGQGLGYTF TRBD1 TRBJ1-2 NA TRBV5-6 14
TGTGCCAGCAGCATCACGCGGGGGGGAGATACGCAGTATTTT CASSITRGGDTQYF TRBD2 TRBJ2-3 NA TRBV13 14
TGCGCCAGCAGCTATAGCGGGGGGGATTCCTACGAGCAGTACTTC CASSYSGGDSYEQYF TRBD2 TRBJ2-7 NA TRBV5-1 15
TGTGCCAGCAGCTTCGGGACTAGCGGGGGTTCTGAGCAGTTCTTC CASSFGTSGGSEQFF TRBD2 TRBJ2-1 few TRBV7-3 15
TGTGCCAGTAGTCCAAGACAGGGCCGCGGCTACACCTTC CASSPRQGRGYTF TRBD1 TRBJ1-2 NA TRBV19 13
TGTGCCAGCTCCCCCGGCAGGGGTGGCACAGATACGCAGTATTTT CASSPGRGGTDTQYF NA TRBJ2-3 NA TRBV18 15